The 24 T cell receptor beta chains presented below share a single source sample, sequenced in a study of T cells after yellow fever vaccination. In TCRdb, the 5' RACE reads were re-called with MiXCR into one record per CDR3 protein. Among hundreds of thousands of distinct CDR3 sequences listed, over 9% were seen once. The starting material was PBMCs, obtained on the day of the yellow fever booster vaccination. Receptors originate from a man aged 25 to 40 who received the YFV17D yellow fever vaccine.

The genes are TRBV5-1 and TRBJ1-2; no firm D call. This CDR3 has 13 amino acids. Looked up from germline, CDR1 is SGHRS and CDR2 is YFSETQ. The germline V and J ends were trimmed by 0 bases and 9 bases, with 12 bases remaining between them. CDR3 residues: CASSLDGLGCYTF. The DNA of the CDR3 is TGCGCCAGCAGCTTGGACGGCCTAGGATGCTACACCTTC.

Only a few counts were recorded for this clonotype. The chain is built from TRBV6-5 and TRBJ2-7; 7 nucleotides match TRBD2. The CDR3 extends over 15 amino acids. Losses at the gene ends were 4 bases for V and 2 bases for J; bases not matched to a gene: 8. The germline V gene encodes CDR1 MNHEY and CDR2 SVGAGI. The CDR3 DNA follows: TGTGCCAGCAGTTTAGCACGGGGACTAACCTACGAGCAGTACTTC. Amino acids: CASSLARGLTYEQYF.

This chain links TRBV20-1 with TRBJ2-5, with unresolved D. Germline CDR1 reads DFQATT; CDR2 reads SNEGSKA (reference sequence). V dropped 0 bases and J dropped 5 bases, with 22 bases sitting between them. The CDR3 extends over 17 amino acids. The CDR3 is CSARDPRPQLRWETQYF. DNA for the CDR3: TGCAGTGCTAGAGATCCGAGGCCACAGCTGCGTTGGGAGACCCAGTACTTC.

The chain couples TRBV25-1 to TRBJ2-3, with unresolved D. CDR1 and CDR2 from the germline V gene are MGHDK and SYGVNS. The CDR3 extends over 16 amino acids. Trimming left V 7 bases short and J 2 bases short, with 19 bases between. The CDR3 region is CASTPRFMRNTDTQYF. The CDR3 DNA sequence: TGTGCCAGCACCCCCCGGTTTATGAGGAACACAGATACGCAGTATTTT.

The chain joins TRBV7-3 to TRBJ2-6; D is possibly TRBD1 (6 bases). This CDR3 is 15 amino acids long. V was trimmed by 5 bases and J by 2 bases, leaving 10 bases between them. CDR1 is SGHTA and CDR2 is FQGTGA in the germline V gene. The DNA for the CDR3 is TGTGCCAGCAGCACTACAGGGACTGGGGCCAACGTCCTGACTTTC. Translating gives CASSTTGTGANVLTF.

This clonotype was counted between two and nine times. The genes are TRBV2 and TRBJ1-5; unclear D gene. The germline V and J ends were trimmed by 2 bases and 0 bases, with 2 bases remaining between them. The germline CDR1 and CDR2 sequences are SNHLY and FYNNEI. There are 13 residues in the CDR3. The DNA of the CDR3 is TGTGCCAGCAGTGAATCTAGCAATCAGCCCCAGCATTTT. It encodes CASSESSNQPQHF.

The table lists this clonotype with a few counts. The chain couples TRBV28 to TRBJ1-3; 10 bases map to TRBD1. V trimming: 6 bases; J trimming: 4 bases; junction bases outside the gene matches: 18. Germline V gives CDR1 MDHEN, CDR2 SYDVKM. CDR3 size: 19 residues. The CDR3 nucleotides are TGTGCCAGCAGCCTTCATCCAGGGGACAGGGGAACAAGAGGAAACACCATATATTTT. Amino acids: CASSLHPGDRGTRGNTIYF.

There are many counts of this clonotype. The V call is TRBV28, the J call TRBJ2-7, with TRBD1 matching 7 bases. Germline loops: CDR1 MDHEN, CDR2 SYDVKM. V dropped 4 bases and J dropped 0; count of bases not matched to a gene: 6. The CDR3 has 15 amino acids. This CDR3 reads CASSSGQDSSYEQYF. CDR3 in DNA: TGTGCCAGCAGTTCCGGACAGGACAGCTCCTACGAGCAGTACTTC. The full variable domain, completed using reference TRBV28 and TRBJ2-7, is DVKVTQSSRYLVKRTGEKVFLECVQDMDHENMFWYRQDPGLGLRLIYFSYDVKMKEKGDIPEGYSVSREKKERFSLILESASTNQTSMYLCASSSGQDSSYEQYFGPGTRLTVT.

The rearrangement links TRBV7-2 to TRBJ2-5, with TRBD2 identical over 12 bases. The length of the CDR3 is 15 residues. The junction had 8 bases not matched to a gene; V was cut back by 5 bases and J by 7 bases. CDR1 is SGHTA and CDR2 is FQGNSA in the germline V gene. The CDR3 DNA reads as TGTGCCAGCAGCCAAGGACTAGCGGGATATGGGACCCAGTACTTC. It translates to CASSQGLAGYGTQYF.

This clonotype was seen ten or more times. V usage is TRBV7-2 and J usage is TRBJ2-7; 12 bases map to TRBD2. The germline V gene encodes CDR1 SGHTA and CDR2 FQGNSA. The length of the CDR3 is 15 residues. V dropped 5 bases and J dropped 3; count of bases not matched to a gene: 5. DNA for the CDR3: TGTGCCAGCAGCCCGCCGGGACTAGCGGGCTACGAGCAGTACTTC. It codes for CASSPPGLAGYEQYF.

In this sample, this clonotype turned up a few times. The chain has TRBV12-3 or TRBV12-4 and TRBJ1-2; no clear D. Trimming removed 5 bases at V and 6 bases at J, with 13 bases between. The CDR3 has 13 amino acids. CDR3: CASSTPLRDGYTF. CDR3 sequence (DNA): TGTGCCAGCAGTACCCCTCTCAGAGATGGCTACACCTTC.

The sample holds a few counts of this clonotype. The CDR3, as DNA: TGCAGTGCCTGGGGCTGGGGGCAAAGTACAGATACGCAGTATTTT. This gives the protein CSAWGWGQSTDTQYF. The V call is TRBV20-1, the J call TRBJ2-3, with D possibly TRBD1 on 6 matching bases. The CDR3 length is 15 residues. The germline V gene encodes CDR1 DFQATT and CDR2 SNEGSKA (reference sequence). Trimming shortened V by 6 bases and J by 3 bases, and 19 bases separated the two germline ends.

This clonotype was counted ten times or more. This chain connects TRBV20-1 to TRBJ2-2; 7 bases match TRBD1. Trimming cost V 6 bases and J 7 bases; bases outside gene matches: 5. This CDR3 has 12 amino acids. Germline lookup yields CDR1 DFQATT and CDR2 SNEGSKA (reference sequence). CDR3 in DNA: TGCAGTGCCAACAGGGGTCACGGGGAGCTGTTTTTT. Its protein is CSANRGHGELFF.

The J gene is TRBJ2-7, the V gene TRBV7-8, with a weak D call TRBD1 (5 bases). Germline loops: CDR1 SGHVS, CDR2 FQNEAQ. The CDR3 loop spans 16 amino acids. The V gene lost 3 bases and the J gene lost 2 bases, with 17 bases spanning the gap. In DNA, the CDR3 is TGTGCCAGCAGCTTGGGGCCTGTAGCCGGGCCCTACGAGCAGTACTTC. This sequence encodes CASSLGPVAGPYEQYF.

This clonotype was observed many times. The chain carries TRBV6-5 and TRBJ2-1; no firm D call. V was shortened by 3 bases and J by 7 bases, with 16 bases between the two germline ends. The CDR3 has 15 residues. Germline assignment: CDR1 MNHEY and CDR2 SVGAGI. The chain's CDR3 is CASSYVPEPRNEQFF. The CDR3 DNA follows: TGTGCCAGCAGTTATGTACCGGAACCTAGGAATGAGCAGTTCTTC.

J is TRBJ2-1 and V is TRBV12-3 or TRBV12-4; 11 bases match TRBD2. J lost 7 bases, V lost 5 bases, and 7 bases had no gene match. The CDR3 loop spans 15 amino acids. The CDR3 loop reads CASSVPSGRMNEQFF. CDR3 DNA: TGTGCCAGCAGTGTTCCTAGCGGGAGGATGAATGAGCAGTTCTTC.

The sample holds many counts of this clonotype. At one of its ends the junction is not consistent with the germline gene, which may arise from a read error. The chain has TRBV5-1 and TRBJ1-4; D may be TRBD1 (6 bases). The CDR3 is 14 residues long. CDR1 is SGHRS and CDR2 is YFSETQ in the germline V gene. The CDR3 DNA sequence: TGTGCCAGCAGCCTGACAGGTTCTAATGAAAAACTGTTTTTT. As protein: CASSLTGSNEKLFF.

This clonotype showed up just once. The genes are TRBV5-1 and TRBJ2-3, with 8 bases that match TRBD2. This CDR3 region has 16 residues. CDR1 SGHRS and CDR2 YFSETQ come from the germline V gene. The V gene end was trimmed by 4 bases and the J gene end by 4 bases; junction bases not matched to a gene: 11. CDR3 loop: CASSQAGGGNADTQYF. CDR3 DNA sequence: TGCGCCAGCAGCCAGGCCGGGGGGGGAAACGCAGATACGCAGTATTTT.

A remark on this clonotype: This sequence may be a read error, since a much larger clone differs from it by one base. CDR3 DNA sequence: TGTGCCTTGAGTGTGTACGGAGACAATGAGCAGTTCTTC. Its translation: CALSVYGDNEQFF. The rearrangement links TRBV30 to TRBJ2-1, with D unclear. CDR1 is GTSNPN, CDR2 SVGIG, per germline (reference sequence). The CDR3 consists of 13 residues.

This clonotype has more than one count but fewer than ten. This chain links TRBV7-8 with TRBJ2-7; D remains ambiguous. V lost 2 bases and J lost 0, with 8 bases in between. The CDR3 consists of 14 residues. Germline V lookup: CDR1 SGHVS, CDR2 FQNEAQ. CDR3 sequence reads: CASSLSSYSYEQYF. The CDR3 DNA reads TGTGCCAGCAGCTTATCATCCTACTCCTACGAGCAGTACTTC.

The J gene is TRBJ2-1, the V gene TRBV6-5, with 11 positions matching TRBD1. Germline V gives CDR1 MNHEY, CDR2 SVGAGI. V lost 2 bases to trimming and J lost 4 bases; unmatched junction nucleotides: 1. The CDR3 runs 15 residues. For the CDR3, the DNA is TGTGCCAGCAGTTACCGGGACAGGGGGTACAATGAGCAGTTCTTC. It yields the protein CASSYRDRGYNEQFF.

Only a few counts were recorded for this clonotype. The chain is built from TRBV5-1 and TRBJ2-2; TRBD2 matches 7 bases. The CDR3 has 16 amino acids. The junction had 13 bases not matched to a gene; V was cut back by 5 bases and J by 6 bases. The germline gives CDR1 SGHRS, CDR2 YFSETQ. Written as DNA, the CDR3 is TGCGCCAGCAGACCACCAGGGAATCTAGCGGCCGGGGAGCTGTTTTTT. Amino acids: CASRPPGNLAAGELFF.

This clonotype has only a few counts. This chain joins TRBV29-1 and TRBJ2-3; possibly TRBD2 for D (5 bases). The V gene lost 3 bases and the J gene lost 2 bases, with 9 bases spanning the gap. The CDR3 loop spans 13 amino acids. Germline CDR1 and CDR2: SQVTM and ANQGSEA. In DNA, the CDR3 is TGCAGCGTTGAGGTGGGAGACACAGATACGCAGTATTTT. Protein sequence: CSVEVGDTDTQYF.

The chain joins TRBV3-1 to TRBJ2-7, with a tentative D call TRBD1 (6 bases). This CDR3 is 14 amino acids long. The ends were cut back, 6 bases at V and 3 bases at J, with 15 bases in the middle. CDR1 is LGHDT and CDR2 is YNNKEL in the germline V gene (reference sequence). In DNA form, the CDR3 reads TGTGCCAGCAGTCCTGACGGGACATACTACGAGCAGTACTTC. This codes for CASSPDGTYYEQYF.